The 21 T cell receptor beta chains in this list originate from one sample, sequenced in a study of response to subunit inactivated influenza vaccine. TCRdb re-analysed the RT-PCR reads in MiXCR, keeping a single row per CDR3 protein. The sample contains 170,000 or so distinct CDR3 sequences, roughly a tenth of which appear only once. The sample here was CD8+ T cells sorted from PBMCs, taken less than 30 months after vaccination. The receptors were sampled from a man in his fifties or sixties who received an inactivated influenza vaccine.

This clonotype has only a few counts. This sequence joins TRBV13 and TRBJ2-7; 8 nucleotides align to TRBD2. The length of the CDR3 is 14 residues. V dropped 2 bases and J dropped 5; count of bases not matched to a gene: 5. Germline lookup yields CDR1 PRHDT and CDR2 FYEKMQ (reference sequence). CDR3 amino acids: CASSLTSGGHEQYF. The CDR3 DNA reads TGTGCCAGCAGCTTAACTAGCGGTGGCCACGAGCAGTACTTC.

In this sample, this clonotype turned up a few times. The rearrangement uses TRBV27 and TRBJ1-1; D ambiguous. V was pared by 4 bases and J by 0 bases, with 9 bases between. The CDR3 spans 14 residues. Looked up from germline, CDR1 is MNHEY and CDR2 is SMNVEV (reference sequence). CDR3 nucleotide sequence: TGTGCCAGCAGTTATGGGATATTGAACACTGAAGCTTTCTTT. It translates to CASSYGILNTEAFF.

This clonotype was counted between two and nine times. The chain is built from TRBV5-1 and TRBJ2-1, with 11 bases aligning to TRBD2. With V trimmed by 4 bases and J by 4 bases, 10 bases remained unmatched. CDR3 length equals 17 residues. The V gene's germline CDR1 is SGHRS and CDR2 YFSETQ. The CDR3: CASSTNSGRELYNEQFF. The CDR3 coding sequence is TGCGCCAGCAGCACCAATAGCGGGAGGGAGTTATACAATGAGCAGTTCTTC.

The chain joins TRBV30 to TRBJ1-5; 10 nucleotides agree with TRBD1. Trimming at V came to 5 bases and at J to 2 bases, leaving 9 bases not matched to a gene. CDR3 length equals 16 residues. In germline, CDR1 is GTSNPN, CDR2 SVGIG (reference sequence). CDR3 DNA: TGTGCCTGGGCCGACAGGGGGCTTGGTCGCAATCAGCCCCAGCATTTT. This sequence encodes CAWADRGLGRNQPQHF. Combining the CDR3 with reference TRBV30 and TRBJ1-5 gives the whole variable domain SQTIHQWPATLVQPVGSPLSLECTVEGTSNPNLYWYRQAAGRGLQLLFYSVGIGQISSEVPQNLSASRPQDRQFILSSKKLLLSDSGFYLCAWADRGLGRNQPQHFGDGTRLSIL.

This clonotype has a handful of counts. The gene calls are TRBV20-1 and TRBJ1-2, with 7 positions matching TRBD1. Unmatched junction bases numbered 18, after V lost 0 bases and J lost 8 bases. CDR1 DFQATT and CDR2 SNEGSKA come from the germline V gene (reference sequence). The CDR3 is made up of 17 amino acids. The CDR3: CSARDGTVLENLVGYTF. The DNA for the CDR3 is TGCAGTGCTAGAGACGGGACAGTGCTAGAAAACCTGGTGGGCTACACCTTC.

This clonotype was observed at least ten times. The chain recombines TRBV25-1 with TRBJ2-2, with D uncertain. Trimming pared 2 bases from V and 1 base from J, leaving 2 bases between. Germline CDR1 and CDR2: MGHDK and SYGVNS. The length of the CDR3 is 13 residues. Here the CDR3 DNA reads TGTGCCAGCAGTGAACAGAACACCGGGGAGCTGTTTTTT. It translates to CASSEQNTGELFF.

The CDR3 DNA reads as TGTGCCAGCAGCTCGGGACTAGCGGGGGCCGGGGAGCTGTTTTTT. As protein: CASSSGLAGAGELFF. The chain carries TRBV11-2 and TRBJ2-2; TRBD2 matches 14 bases. Germline CDR1 reads SGHAT; CDR2 reads FQNNGV. CDR3 size: 15 residues. The J segment lost 6 bases and the V segment lost 4 bases, leaving 1 base of the junction unmatched.

The V and J genes are TRBV7-9 and TRBJ2-1; D is unclear. Trimming removed 5 bases at V and 9 bases at J, with 11 bases between. Germline V gives CDR1 SEHNR, CDR2 FQNEAQ (reference sequence). The CDR3 has 12 amino acids. The CDR3 coding sequence is TGTGCCAGCAGCCTTTCATCCCGTGAGCAGTTCTTC. The encoded protein is CASSLSSREQFF. The full variable domain, with the rest looked up from reference TRBV7-9 and TRBJ2-1, is DTGVSQNPRHKITKRGQNVTFRCDPISEHNRLYWYRQTLGQGPEFLTYFQNEAQLEKSRLLSDRFSAERPKGSFSTLEIQRTEQGDSAMYLCASSLSSREQFFGPGTRLTVL.

V and J are TRBV5-6 and TRBJ2-1; a weak D match, TRBD1 (5 bases). With 4 bases removed from V and 4 bases from J, the gap between germline ends came to 15 bases. Germline-derived CDR1 and CDR2 are SGHDT and YYEEEE. The CDR3 extends over 15 amino acids. Here the CDR3 reads CASSRAPGPYNEQFF. The CDR3 nucleotides read TGTGCCAGCAGCAGGGCCCCAGGGCCTTACAATGAGCAGTTCTTC.

The chain couples TRBV28 to TRBJ2-7, with TRBD1 as a possible D gene (6 bases). This CDR3 comprises 17 residues. The germline CDR1 and CDR2 sequences are MDHEN and SYDVKM. Between the trimmed V and J ends, which lost 6 bases and 0 bases, there was a span of 21 bases. Written as DNA, the CDR3 is TGTGCCAGCAGCCAGCCAGGCCGGGACACGAGCTCCTACGAGCAGTACTTC. Translating gives CASSQPGRDTSSYEQYF.

The chain is built from TRBV2 and TRBJ2-4; TRBD1 aligns across 7 bases. Germline CDR1 is SNHLY and CDR2 is FYNNEI. Trimming took 6 bases from V and 0 from J; bases not matched to a gene: 8. This CDR3 is built from 16 residues. CDR3: CASSGPTGLAKNIQYF. DNA for the CDR3: TGTGCCAGCAGCGGGCCGACAGGGCTAGCCAAAAACATTCAGTACTTC.

This clonotype was detected a few times. The J gene is TRBJ2-3, the V gene TRBV5-6; TRBD2 might be the D (6 bases). Trimming took off 5 bases at V and 5 bases at J, with 21 bases between the two ends. CDR1 is SGHDT, CDR2 YYEEEE, per germline. The CDR3 covers 16 residues. The chain's CDR3 is CASSFDWQRAGDTQYF. The CDR3 bases are TGTGCCAGCAGTTTCGACTGGCAGCGGGCGGGAGATACGCAGTATTTT. The variable domain in full, completed from reference TRBV5-6 and TRBJ2-3, reads DAGVTQSPTHLIKTRGQQVTLRCSPKSGHDTVSWYQQALGQGPQFIFQYYEEEERQRGNFPDRFSGHQFPNYSSELNVNALLLGDSALYLCASSFDWQRAGDTQYFGPGTRLTVL.

This clonotype was seen a few times. J is TRBJ2-1 and V is TRBV9; D remains unclear. Between the trimmed V and J ends, which lost 0 bases and 2 bases, there was a span of 9 bases. The CDR3 runs to 15 residues. CDR1 is SGDLS, CDR2 YYNGEE, per germline. CDR3 sequence (DNA): TGTGCCAGCAGCGTAGGGGCAGATCCCTACAATGAGCAGTTCTTC. It is translated as CASSVGADPYNEQFF.

The chain recombines TRBV9 with TRBJ2-1, with D possibly matching TRBD1 (6 bases). CDR3 length: 15 residues. Germline assignment: CDR1 SGDLS and CDR2 YYNGEE. The germline V and J ends were trimmed by 0 bases and 8 bases, with 15 bases remaining between them. CDR3: CASSVGLAGADEQFF. CDR3 nucleotide sequence: TGTGCCAGCAGCGTAGGTCTAGCAGGGGCCGATGAGCAGTTCTTC.

This clonotype has a handful of counts. The CDR3 region is CASSSPYSGGNEQFF. The CDR3 bases are TGTGCCAGCAGCTCGCCTTACTCAGGGGGCAATGAGCAGTTCTTC. The chain combines TRBV13 with TRBJ2-1; 7 bases line up with TRBD1. The CDR3 consists of 15 residues. The germline gives CDR1 PRHDT, CDR2 FYEKMQ (reference sequence). Trimming at V came to 4 bases and at J to 6 bases, leaving 9 bases not matched to a gene.

This clonotype occurred a few times. The chain's CDR3 is CASSFGSTGELFF. DNA for the CDR3: TGTGCCAGCAGTTTTGGGTCTACCGGGGAGCTGTTTTTT. The chain links TRBV27 to TRBJ2-2; D unclear. V was shortened by 3 bases and J by 5 bases, with 7 bases between the two germline ends. This CDR3 has 13 residues. The germline V gene has CDR1 MNHEY and CDR2 SMNVEV (reference sequence).

The chain recombines TRBV10-2 with TRBJ1-2; possible D gene TRBD1, 6 bases. Germline V gene lookup returns CDR1 WSHSY and CDR2 SAAADI. V gave up 7 bases and J gave up 8 bases, with 14 bases separating them. This CDR3 is built from 12 residues. DNA for the CDR3: TGCGCCAGCATAGGGGGTTGGGGCGGCTACACCTTC. Encoded protein: CASIGGWGGYTF.

This sequence joins TRBV30 and TRBJ2-1, with a possible D match to TRBD2 (6 bases). V was shortened by 0 bases and J by 4 bases, with 16 bases between the two germline ends. The CDR3 is 16 residues long. Germline V gene sequence: CDR1 GTSNPN, CDR2 SVGIG (reference sequence). Written as DNA, the CDR3 is TGTGCCTGGAGTGTACTTGGGGCTAGCGCATACAATGAGCAGTTCTTC. Translation gives CAWSVLGASAYNEQFF. Looking up the rest from reference TRBV30 and TRBJ2-1 gives the full variable domain: SQTIHQWPATLVQPVGSPLSLECTVEGTSNPNLYWYRQAAGRGLQLLFYSVGIGQISSEVPQNLSASRPQDRQFILSSKKLLLSDSGFYLCAWSVLGASAYNEQFFGPGTRLTVL.

This clonotype has only a few counts. The V call is TRBV2, the J call TRBJ2-1, with 9 bases lining up with TRBD2. CDR3 length: 15 residues. The junction had 9 bases not matched to a gene; V was cut back by 3 bases and J by 9 bases. The germline CDR1 and CDR2 sequences are SNHLY and FYNNEI. CDR3 sequence: CASSEGLAGPAEQFF. As DNA, the CDR3 is TGTGCCAGCAGTGAGGGACTAGCAGGCCCAGCTGAGCAGTTCTTC.

This clonotype was seen repeatedly, ten times or more. The gene calls are TRBV7-3 and TRBJ2-7; 7 nucleotides align to TRBD2. The CDR3 has 14 amino acids. Germline V CDR1 and CDR2: SGHTA, FQGTGA. V shed 5 bases and J 5 bases; nucleotides not matched to a gene: 9. The CDR3 DNA reads as TGTGCCAGCAGCCTGACGGGAGGTGATGACGAGCAGTACTTC. Translating it yields CASSLTGGDDEQYF.

In this sample, this clonotype turned up a few times. This chain uses TRBV28 with TRBJ1-2; TRBD1 aligns across 7 bases. Germline V gene data show CDR1 as MDHEN and CDR2 as SYDVKM. V trimming: 4 bases; J trimming: 7 bases; junction bases outside the gene matches: 3. CDR3 size: 12 residues. DNA of the CDR3: TGTGCCAGCAGTTACGACAGGGTTGGCTACACCTTC. It codes for CASSYDRVGYTF.